This T cell receptor beta chain was observed in a study of control samples from healthy donors and cancer patients. This clone showed up just a few times. Clones were read by immunoSEQ multiplex PCR, and TCRdb kept only the in-frame ones, dropping some. The table shows about 220,000 clones, with roughly 94% occurring only once. Trimming left V 7 bases short and J 4 bases short, with 11 bases between. Germline CDR1 and CDR2: MNHEY and SVGAGI. The CDR3 loop spans 13 amino acids. The sequencing input was blood. This clonotype was obtained from a man between 45 and 60 years old in good health. The chain employs TRBV6-5 and TRBJ1-3; D remains ambiguous. CDR3 coding DNA: TGTGCCAGCACGAGAGGGCCAGGAAACACCATATATTTT. This codes for CASTRGPGNTIYF.